This TCR beta chain was retrieved from a study of T-cell memory formation after mild COVID-19. TCR alpha and TCR beta cDNA libraries carrying sample barcodes and UMIs came from 5'RACE with constant-segment primers. TCRdb re-derived calls from the 5' RACE reads in MiXCR, one entry per CDR3 protein. The table records about 40,000 distinct CDR3 sequences, about 6.1% of them present only once. This clonotype was picked up a small number of times. Its antigen is currently unknown. The CDR3 is 12 residues long. Germline V lookup: CDR1 MNHEY, CDR2 SMNVEV (reference sequence). V was trimmed by 6 bases and J by 9 bases, leaving 12 bases between them. General observations from the study: Some responding clones appeared in pre-infection memory, suggesting cross-reactive memory joined. Clones contracting across day 15 to 85 had a balanced CD4/CD8 profile; later expanding clones leaned CD4+.

The J gene is TRBJ1-5, the V gene TRBV27; maybe TRBD1 (5 bases). This TCR was recovered from an adult who had mild COVID-19 (a few samples of this study predate the infection). Cell type and time point are not known. Sequenced input: PBMCs or a T cell subset sorted from them (not recorded which). The CDR3 DNA reads as TGTGCCAGCAGGAGCTTCCAGGGGCCCCAGCATTTT. It is translated as CASRSFQGPQHF.